This record concerns one T cell receptor beta chain sequence. This clonotype was observed many times. It lacks a known antigen. Nothing much larger sits one base from this clone, and base qualities are not available. The library relied on 5' RACE. Sequencer: NextSeq 500. In the TCR library protocol, unique molecular identifiers were attached to individual cDNA molecules to correct for PCR bias and sequencing error. Both TCR alpha and beta chains were sequenced, and tight co-correlation was observed between alpha and beta sequence abundances in each sample. As for the authors' bioinformatics: Decombinator V4 was used to annotate the V gene, J gene and CDR3 of the TCR sequences. Expanded TCRs were defined as changing significantly between any two time points under a Poisson model with p below 0.0001. Abundances of TCRs were expressed as counts per million after normalisation to the total number of TCRs sequenced in each sample. MAIT TCRs were defined by TRAV1-2 paired with TRAJ12, TRAJ20 or TRAJ33, and iNKT TCRs by TRAV10 paired with TRAJ18. VDJdb, accessed 1 November 2021, was searched for CMV, EBV and SARS-CoV-2 annotated TCRs, excluding TCRs annotated for multiple antigens. TCRdb trimmed public reads at Q25 via fastp, called clones via MiXCR and kept in-frame beta chains. Every distinct CDR3 protein forms one entry, paired with its most common genes and DNA. TCRdb, not the authors, supplied the V and J calls. The sample has about 70,000 distinct CDR3 sequences on record, roughly 10% of them singletons. The ten largest clonotypes hold roughly a sixth of the sample.

This sample stems from a study of early T cells in non-severe SARS-CoV-2 infection (dated by TCRdb to about 2021). Context from the whole study: Because TCR sequencing relied on bulk RNA taken from unsorted whole blood, pairing of alpha and beta chains was not possible.

The study was a case-control design nested within a healthcare worker cohort in London, UK, with weekly nasopharyngeal swab PCR tests and blood sampling. Healthcare workers were recruited during the week of the UK lockdown, between 23 and 31 March 2020, and followed weekly for up to 16 weeks. Trimming removed 1 base from V and 7 bases from J, leaving 17 bases between the germline ends. For CDR1 and CDR2, the germline V gene lists SGHAT and FQNNGV. The CDR3 runs 15 residues from the cysteine to the phenylalanine. Left in the record is the CDR3 DNA by itself, 45 bases read in frame from the first base. On the study overall, not on this receptor specifically: Matching against VDJdb was skewed toward anti-spike CD8 responses, likely underestimated virus-specific expansions, and missed private and CD4 specificities.

The receptor's source is an adult who was a healthcare worker with PCR-confirmed SARS-CoV-2 infection or an uninfected control (not recorded which). This chain joins TRBV11-2 to TRBJ2-7, with the D gene tentatively TRBD1 or TRBD2, based on 6 matching bases in each. The specimen was whole blood, collected at baseline. The CDR3 reads as follows: CASSLGGVQGGEQYF. Read as DNA, the sequence is TGTGCCAGCAGCTTAGGCGGGGTACAGGGTGGTGAGCAGTACTTC. The CDR3, completed at both ends by the reference TRBV11-2 and TRBJ2-7 genes, gives the full variable domain EAGVAQSPRYKIIEKRQSVAFWCNPISGHATLYWYQQILGQGPKLLIQFQNNGVVDDSQLPKDRFSAERLKGVDSTLKIQPAKLEDSAVYLCASSLGGVQGGEQYFGPGTRLTVT.